These T cell receptor beta chains were read from a single sample in a study of blood T cell repertoires in COVID-19. Repertoires were generated with immunoSEQ multiplex PCR, while TCRdb's copy carries only in-frame clones and drops some. The repertoire holds 210,000 or so clones, with more than 80% as singletons. Sequenced sample: peripheral blood. Receptor source: a woman between 25 and 40 years old with COVID-19, enrolled during active disease. The CDR3 runs from the conserved cysteine through the conserved F or W. D genes are given only for firm matches. Size is stated for part of the rows, as once, few or many counts, or as a class when the clone is expanded.

TRBJ1-1 | NA | NA | TRBV9 | CASSVGAENTEAFF | TGTGCCAGCAGCGTAGGGGCAGAGAACACTGAAGCTTTCTTT
TRBJ1-3 | once | NA | TRBV6-1 | CASSEATGSGNTIYF | TGTGCCAGCAGTGAAGCGACGGGATCTGGAAACACCATATATTTT
TRBJ2-5 | NA | NA | TRBV12-5 | CAGDRIRLQETQYF | TGTGCTGGAGACAGAATAAGGCTCCAAGAGACCCAGTACTTC
TRBJ2-1 | NA | TRBD2 | TRBV10-3 | CAISEAAGGYGEQFF | TGTGCCATCAGTGAGGCAGCGGGGGGGTATGGTGAGCAGTTCTTC
TRBJ1-3 | NA | NA | TRBV9 | CASSLRQESGNTIYF | TGTGCCAGCAGCCTCCGGCAGGAATCTGGAAACACCATATATTTT
TRBJ2-7 | NA | TRBD1 | TRBV2 | CASRDRSYEQYF | TGTGCCAGCCGGGACAGGTCCTACGAGCAGTACTTC
TRBJ2-7 | NA | NA | TRBV7-9 | CASSLGASPDEQYF | TGTGCCAGCAGCTTAGGGGCCTCGCCCGACGAGCAGTACTTC
TRBJ2-5 | NA | NA | TRBV19 | CASSISSAGAPQETQYF | TGTGCCAGTAGTATATCGTCGGCGGGGGCCCCCCAAGAGACCCAGTACTTC
TRBJ1-3 | NA | NA | TRBV4-1 | CASSRPTSDSGNTIYF | TGCGCCAGCAGCCGGCCGACATCTGACTCTGGAAACACCATATATTTT
TRBJ2-3 | NA | NA | TRBV30 | CACLPEDTQYF | TGTGCCTGTCTCCCCGAGGATACGCAGTATTTT
TRBJ2-5 | NA | NA | TRBV19 | CASSPNREGETQYF | TGTGCCAGTAGTCCCAACAGGGAGGGAGAGACCCAGTACTTC
TRBJ1-1 | NA | TRBD1 | TRBV10-3 | CAISESTGQTNTEAFF | TGTGCCATCAGTGAGTCGACGGGACAGACGAACACTGAAGCTTTCTTT
TRBJ1-1 | once | TRBD1 | TRBV28 | CASSMGQLNTEAFF | TGTGCCAGCAGTATGGGACAGCTGAACACTGAAGCTTTCTTT
TRBJ2-1 | NA | NA | TRBV6-2/TRBV6-3 | CASSWAVEQFF | TGTGCCAGCAGCTGGGCCGTTGAGCAGTTCTTC
TRBJ1-3 | NA | NA | TRBV16 | CASSLAGDLRGNTIYF | TGTGCCAGCAGCCTCGCAGGGGACCTGAGGGGAAACACCATATATTTT
TRBJ2-7 | NA | NA | TRBV1 | CTSSQGQGPYEQYF | TGCACCAGCAGCCAAGGACAGGGCCCCTACGAGCAGTACTTC
TRBJ1-1 | NA | NA | TRBV1 | CTSSLPRGWGTEAFF | TGCACCAGCAGCCTCCCTAGGGGCTGGGGAACTGAAGCTTTCTTT
TRBJ1-4 | NA | NA | TRBV7-2 | CASRRPGFNEKLFF | TGTGCCAGCAGGCGGCCCGGCTTTAATGAAAAACTGTTTTTT
TRBJ1-2 | NA | NA | TRBV25-1 | CASSTGFGYTF | TGTGCCAGCAGTACAGGGTTTGGCTACACCTTC
TRBJ2-1 | NA | TRBD2 | TRBV9 | CASQREHYNEQFF | TGTGCCAGTCAGCGGGAGCATTACAATGAGCAGTTCTTC
TRBJ1-1 | NA | NA | TRBV28 | CASSFNRQLLTEAFF | TGTGCCAGCAGTTTTAACAGGCAGCTTCTGACTGAAGCTTTCTTT
TRBJ1-5 | NA | NA | TRBV4-3 | CASSLQGNQPQHF | TGCGCCAGCAGTTTACAGGGAAATCAGCCCCAGCATTTT
TRBJ2-7 | NA | NA | TRBV3-1/TRBV3-2 | CASSQEGRGQPYEQYF | TGTGCCAGCAGCCAAGAAGGTCGAGGACAGCCCTACGAGCAGTACTTC
TRBJ2-3 | NA | NA | TRBV10-3 | CAISESGARDTQYF | TGTGCCATCAGTGAGTCAGGGGCGAGGGATACGCAGTATTTT
TRBJ2-5 | NA | TRBD1 | TRBV5-1 | CASSPGTAQETQYF | TGCGCCAGCAGCCCAGGGACAGCCCAAGAGACCCAGTACTTC
TRBJ1-1 | NA | NA | TRBV5-4 | CASSFPMNTEAFF | TGTGCCAGCAGCTTTCCCATGAACACTGAAGCTTTCTTT
TRBJ1-5 | NA | NA | TRBV15 | CATSTDIGNQPQHF | TGTGCCACCAGCACCGACATCGGCAATCAGCCCCAGCATTTT
TRBJ2-7 | NA | TRBD1 | TRBV7-7 | CASSLGTGTGVREQYF | TGTGCCAGCAGCTTAGGGACCGGGACAGGGGTTAGGGAGCAGTACTTC
TRBJ1-1 | few | NA | TRBV9 | CASSGRGGTEAFF | TGTGCCAGCAGCGGGAGAGGGGGCACTGAAGCTTTCTTT
TRBJ2-1 | NA | TRBD2 | TRBV7-8 | CASSSQRGGLMRNEQFF | TGTGCCAGCAGCTCCCAGCGGGGGGGCCTGATGCGCAATGAGCAGTTCTTC
TRBJ2-3 | NA | TRBD2 | TRBV30 | CASSTSGRSDTQYF | TGTGCCTCTTCGACTAGCGGGAGGTCAGATACGCAGTATTTT
TRBJ2-5 | few | TRBD1 | TRBV11-3 | CASSLNAQGPGGTQYF | TGTGCCAGCAGCTTAAACGCTCAGGGGCCAGGGGGGACCCAGTACTTC
TRBJ1-1 | NA | TRBD1 | TRBV28 | CASSTRPGGTEAFF | TGTGCCAGCAGCACGAGACCAGGGGGCACTGAAGCTTTCTTT
TRBJ1-2 | NA | NA | TRBV6-5 | CASSSPGQGLYGYTF | TGTGCCAGCAGCTCACCCGGGCAGGGGCTTTATGGCTACACCTTC
TRBJ2-7 | NA | TRBD1 | TRBV9 | CASSVEGQGGEQYF | TGTGCCAGCAGCGTAGAGGGACAGGGGGGCGAGCAGTACTTC
TRBJ2-7 | NA | NA | TRBV15 | CATSPRTLYEQYF | TGTGCCACCAGCCCCCGGACACTCTACGAGCAGTACTTC
TRBJ1-1 | few | NA | TRBV5-1 | CASSRGTANTEAFF | TGCGCCAGCAGCAGGGGGACCGCGAACACTGAAGCTTTCTTT
TRBJ2-7 | few | NA | TRBV9 | CASSVGWGTPTASYEQYF | TGTGCCAGCAGCGTAGGTTGGGGGACACCTACCGCATCCTACGAGCAGTACTTC
TRBJ2-5 | once | TRBD2 | TRBV2 | CASSPRGREVLQETQYF | TGTGCCAGCAGCCCGAGGGGTCGGGAGGTCCTCCAAGAGACCCAGTACTTC
TRBJ1-4 | NA | NA | TRBV9 | CASSVAGVEGEKLFF | TGTGCCAGCAGCGTAGCCGGCGTCGAGGGTGAAAAACTGTTTTTT
TRBJ1-5 | NA | NA | TRBV18 | CASSPTQGGDQPQHF | TGTGCCAGCTCACCAACACAGGGAGGGGATCAGCCCCAGCATTTT
TRBJ2-7 | NA | NA | TRBV4-2 | CASSQNIAVYEQYF | TGTGCCAGCAGCCAAAACATCGCGGTGTACGAGCAGTACTTC
TRBJ2-1 | NA | TRBD2 | TRBV5-1 | CASSYGTSYYNEQFF | TGCGCCAGCAGCTATGGGACTAGCTATTACAATGAGCAGTTCTTC
TRBJ2-7 | NA | TRBD2 | TRBV2 | CASSRLAGGREQYF | TGTGCCAGCAGCCGACTAGCGGGAGGCCGCGAGCAGTACTTC
TRBJ1-6 | NA | TRBD1 | TRBV5-5 | CASSGGTGSSPLHF | TGTGCCAGCAGCGGTGGGACAGGGAGCTCACCCCTCCACTTT